Following are 18 T cell receptor beta chains from one sample sequenced in a study of identical twins. TCRdb re-called the 5' RACE reads through MiXCR, storing one row per CDR3 protein. The sample has 1.5 million to 2 million distinct CDR3 sequences; 25% to 35% are singletons. The sequenced sample consisted of cord blood. These receptors all come from a newborn girl in good health.

This clonotype was observed once. The junction does not match germline at one end; this may be a read error. J is TRBJ1-1 and V is TRBV5-1; possible D gene TRBD1, 5 bases. The CDR3 has 17 residues. Germline CDR1 reads SGHRS; CDR2 reads YFSETQ. In DNA, the CDR3 is TGCTCCAGCAGCTTGGGCCTTGGGGGTCCGGGGAACACTGAAGCTTTCTTT. It yields the protein CSSSLGLGGPGNTEAFF.

This clonotype was counted a few times. The chain combines TRBV19 with TRBJ1-2; maybe TRBD1 (6 bases). The CDR3 runs to 16 residues. The V gene's germline CDR1 is LNHDA and CDR2 SQIVND (reference sequence). V was trimmed by 10 bases and J by 6 bases, leaving 27 bases between them. In DNA, the CDR3 is TGTGCCACCTCCAGCAAAAGATTGGGGGCGAAGGATGGCTACACCTTC. Protein sequence: CATSSKRLGAKDGYTF.

This clonotype came up a few times. The rearrangement uses TRBV20-1 and TRBJ2-3; no reliable D call. Trimming removed 6 bases at V and 6 bases at J, with 31 bases between. The CDR3 sequence is 18 residues long. Germline V gene lookup returns CDR1 DFQATT and CDR2 SNEGSKA (reference sequence). DNA of the CDR3: TGCAGTGCCAAATCCTATCAAATGGGCGGCTACCCCTGGGATACGCAGTATTTT. Its protein product is CSAKSYQMGGYPWDTQYF.

CDR3 nucleotide sequence: TGTGCCAGCAGTCAGCCGGGACAGCTCTACGAGCAGTACTTC. Its translation is CASSQPGQLYEQYF. The chain recombines TRBV6-5 with TRBJ2-7; TRBD1 aligns across 7 bases. Germline trimming cut 5 bases from V and 3 bases from J; bases unmatched to any gene: 7. CDR1 MNHEY and CDR2 SVGAGI come from the germline V gene. The CDR3 runs 14 residues.

The rearrangement links TRBV27 to TRBJ2-5; D possibly matches TRBD1 or TRBD2 (7 bases each). The V gene's germline CDR1 is MNHEY and CDR2 SMNVEV (reference sequence). Trimming stripped 2 bases from V and 4 bases from J, with 14 bases between. The CDR3 has 15 residues. The DNA of the CDR3 is TGTGCCAGCAGTTTAAAGGCCAGGGGGGGAGAGACCCAGTACTTC. Translating it yields CASSLKARGGETQYF.

The gene calls are TRBV24-1 and TRBJ2-1; D gene uncertain. CDR3 length: 15 amino acids. Per the germline V gene, CDR1 is KGHDR and CDR2 is SFDVKD. Deletions cut 4 bases from V and 1 base from J, with 10 bases between. The CDR3 nucleotides are TGTGCCACCAGTGACCCGGGTGAGTCCTACAATGAGCAGTTCTTC. This sequence encodes CATSDPGESYNEQFF.

This clonotype was counted between two and nine times. The chain couples TRBV25-1 to TRBJ2-5, with D possibly being TRBD1 (6 bases). The J call may be mistaken, given a closer DNA end match to TRBJ2-7. CDR3 size: 13 residues. Germline V gene sequence: CDR1 MGHDK, CDR2 SYGVNS. The CDR3 DNA reads TGTGCCAGCAGCGCCCGGGACACCTACGAGCAGTACTTC. This sequence encodes CASSARDTYEQYF.

The table lists this clonotype with many counts. The genes are TRBV28 and TRBJ2-1; D not certain. The CDR3 consists of 13 residues. Trimming took 7 bases from V and 4 from J, leaving 11 bases between them. The germline CDR1 and CDR2 sequences are MDHEN and SYDVKM. CDR3 in DNA: TGTGCCAGCACCGTTTGGGAATACAATGAGCAGTTCTTC. This translates into CASTVWEYNEQFF.

On this clonotype: The junction and the germline gene differ at one end; a read error may be behind it. This chain joins TRBV20-1 and TRBJ2-7, with 7 bases matching TRBD1. The CDR3 loop spans 15 amino acids. Germline V gives CDR1 DFQATT, CDR2 SNEGSKA (reference sequence). Here the CDR3 reads CSAREDRLRSYEQYF. The CDR3 bases are TGCAGTGCTCGAGAGGACAGGCTTCGCTCCTACGAGCAGTACTTC.

This chain uses TRBV6-5 with TRBJ2-1; either TRBD1 or TRBD2 may fit D (5 bases each). The length of the CDR3 is 15 residues. Germline values: CDR1 MNHEY, CDR2 SVGAGI. Trimming shortened V by 2 bases and J by 5 bases, and 13 bases separated the two germline ends. CDR3 region: CASSYPGRGHNEQFF. The DNA of the CDR3 is TGTGCCAGCAGTTACCCGGGAAGGGGCCACAATGAGCAGTTCTTC.

This chain uses TRBV20-1 with TRBJ2-7; 8 bases agree with TRBD2. The last part of the DNA fits TRBJ2-5 better; the J call may be wrong. CDR3 size: 15 residues. Germline V CDR1 and CDR2: DFQATT, SNEGSKA (reference sequence). The CDR3 spells CSARDSGGASETQYF. The CDR3 DNA is TGCAGTGCTAGAGACTCCGGGGGGGCCTCAGAGACCCAGTACTTC.

This clonotype was detected a few times. The CDR3 sequence: CASSLTDREAFF. The DNA of the CDR3 is TGTGCCAGCAGCTTAACGGACAGGGAAGCTTTCTTT. The chain has TRBV12-3 or TRBV12-4 and TRBJ1-1, with TRBD1 identical over 7 bases. The ends lost 6 bases at V and 8 bases at J; junction bases unmatched: 6. This CDR3 region has 12 residues.

This clonotype was observed at least ten times. The chain uses TRBV28 and TRBJ2-3, with D maybe TRBD1 (6 bases). Germline CDR1 reads MDHEN; CDR2 reads SYDVKM. The V gene lost 3 bases and the J gene lost 1 base, with 11 bases spanning the gap. The length of the CDR3 is 15 residues. CDR3 amino acids: CASSFGWGRTDTQYF. The CDR3 DNA is TGTGCCAGCAGTTTTGGGTGGGGGCGCACAGATACGCAGTATTTT.

CDR3 region: CASQEKRDTGELFF. The DNA of the CDR3 is TGCGCCAGCCAAGAAAAGCGGGACACCGGGGAGCTGTTTTTT. The chain links TRBV5-1 to TRBJ2-2; weak D call: TRBD2 (6 bases). This CDR3 comprises 14 residues. V was trimmed by 7 bases and J by 3 bases, leaving 13 bases between them. Germline V gene sequence: CDR1 SGHRS, CDR2 YFSETQ.

There are a few counts of this clonotype. The gene calls are TRBV7-9 and TRBJ1-2, with 9 bases lining up with TRBD1. Trimming removed 2 bases from V and 4 bases from J; junction bases left unmatched: 5. CDR3 size: 15 residues. The germline CDR1 and CDR2 sequences are SEHNR and FQNEAQ (reference sequence). The CDR3 loop reads CASSLMGQGLYGYTF. For the CDR3, the DNA is TGTGCCAGCAGCTTAATGGGACAGGGTCTCTATGGCTACACCTTC.

This clonotype showed up just a few times. This sequence joins TRBV6-1 and TRBJ1-6; no reliable D call. Per the germline V gene, CDR1 is MNHNS and CDR2 is SASEGT. V lost 0 bases and J lost 2, with 8 bases in between. This CDR3 has 16 amino acids. In nucleotides, the CDR3 is TGTGCCAGCAGTGAAGCGGAGTTAGCCTATAATTCACCCCTCCACTTT. Its translation is CASSEAELAYNSPLHF.

The V gene is TRBV11-2, the J gene TRBJ2-6; D not certain. CDR1 and CDR2 from the germline V gene are SGHAT and FQNNGV. This CDR3 region has 17 residues. Trimming cost V 2 bases and J 0 bases, with 11 bases left between them. This CDR3 reads CASSLWLPPSGANVLTF. In nucleotides, the CDR3 is TGTGCCAGCAGCTTATGGCTACCCCCCTCTGGGGCCAACGTCCTGACTTTC. The full variable domain, completed using reference TRBV11-2 and TRBJ2-6, is EAGVAQSPRYKIIEKRQSVAFWCNPISGHATLYWYQQILGQGPKLLIQFQNNGVVDDSQLPKDRFSAERLKGVDSTLKIQPAKLEDSAVYLCASSLWLPPSGANVLTFGAGSRLTVL.

The chain is built from TRBV15 and TRBJ2-1; TRBD2 is a possible D gene (5 bases). The V end was cut by 3 bases, the J end by 8 bases, with 11 bases between. The CDR3 is made up of 13 amino acids. CDR1 and CDR2 from the germline V gene are LNHNV and YYDKDF (reference sequence). CDR3 in amino acids: CATSRDLNDEQFF. CDR3 bases: TGTGCCACCAGCAGGGACTTAAACGATGAGCAGTTCTTC.